This record covers a single TCR beta chain. This CDR3 is 13 amino acids long. J lost 3 bases, V lost 5 bases, and 1 base had no gene match. Per the authors' pipeline: Estimated nucleated cell counts came from reference gene primer amplification. TCRdb's copy holds only in-frame clones and misses some; the assay was immunoSEQ multiplex PCR. From that table come the V and J calls and clone size; the DNA was used to work out D and trimming. Of approximately 160,000 clones listed, about 88% are singletons. These data originate in a study of blood T cell repertoires in COVID-19. Study-level information: Collection of acute and convalescent COVID-19 samples took place in the United States, Italy and Spain. T cells, B-cell-depleted T cells, or PBMCs provided the cDNA or gDNA that served as material.

The clonotype was recovered from a man aged 60-69 years with active or convalescent COVID-19. Sequencing was done on a sample of peripheral blood. The V gene is TRBV12-3 or TRBV12-4, the J gene TRBJ1-3, with TRBD1 matching over 7 bases. The CDR3 loop is CASSQGGGNTIYF. CDR3 sequence (DNA): TGTGCCAGCAGTCAGGGGGGTGGAAACACCATATATTTT.